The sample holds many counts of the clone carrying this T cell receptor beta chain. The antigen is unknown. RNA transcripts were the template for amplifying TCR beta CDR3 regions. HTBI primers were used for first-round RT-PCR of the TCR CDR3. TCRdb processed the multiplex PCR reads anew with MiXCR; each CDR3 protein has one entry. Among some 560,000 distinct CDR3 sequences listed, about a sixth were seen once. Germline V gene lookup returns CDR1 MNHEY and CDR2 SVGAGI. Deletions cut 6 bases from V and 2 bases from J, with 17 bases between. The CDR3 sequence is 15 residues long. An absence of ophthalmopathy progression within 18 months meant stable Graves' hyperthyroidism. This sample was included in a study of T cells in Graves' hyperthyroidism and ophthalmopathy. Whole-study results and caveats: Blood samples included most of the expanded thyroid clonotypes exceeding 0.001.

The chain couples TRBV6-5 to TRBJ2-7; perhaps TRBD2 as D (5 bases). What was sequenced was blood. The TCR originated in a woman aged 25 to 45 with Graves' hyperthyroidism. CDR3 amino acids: CASRPGTRTAYEQYF. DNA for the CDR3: TGTGCCAGCAGGCCCGGAACTAGAACAGCCTACGAGCAGTACTTC.